This T cell receptor beta chain appears in the sequencing data of a study of blood T cell repertoires in COVID-19. Whole-study context: Spain, Italy and the United States supplied samples that represented acute and convalescent COVID-19.

Germline CDR1 and CDR2: SGHRS and YFSETQ. CDR3 length equals 17 residues. V was clipped by 0 bases and J by 6 bases; unmatched bases: 10. The assay was immunoSEQ multiplex PCR, and TCRdb's table has in-frame clones only and misses some. The data hold 350,000 to 450,000 clones, with roughly nine tenths observed a single time. The chain links TRBV5-1 to TRBJ2-7; 12 nucleotides line up with TRBD2. Sequenced input: PBMCs or T cells enriched from blood (not recorded which). This TCR was recovered from a man aged 25 to 40 who had recovered from COVID-19. This CDR3 reads CASSLGLAGATGLEQYF. The CDR3 DNA follows: TGCGCCAGCAGCTTGGGACTAGCGGGAGCAACGGGGCTCGAGCAGTACTTC. Full variable domain (remainder filled in from reference TRBV5-1 and TRBJ2-7): KAGVTQTPRYLIKTRGQQVTLSCSPISGHRSVSWYQQTPGQGLQFLFEYFSETQRNKGNFPGRFSGRQFSNSRSEMNVSTLELGDSALYLCASSLGLAGATGLEQYFGPGTRLTVT.